This T cell receptor beta chain comes out of a study of cytomegalovirus exposure and HLA in healthy donors. Findings and caveats of the study: A later analysis associated roughly 15,000 TCR beta sequences with HLA alleles at a 0.05 false discovery rate.

Details on this clone: What it binds is not known.

Primers included in the PCR were 60 Vbeta and 13 Jbeta primers. Produced via immunoSEQ multiplex PCR; TCRdb's table is partial and in-frame only. The sample has 150,000 to 200,000 clones, around 78% seen once. Germline CDR1 reads MGHRA; CDR2 reads YSYEKL. Trimming left V 1 base short and J 7 bases short, with 17 bases between. The CDR3 loop spans 16 amino acids. The chain carries TRBV4-1 and TRBJ1-5; TRBD1 is a possible D gene (5 bases). Source material: PBMCs. The clonotype originates from a woman aged 50 to 65 in good health and CMV-seropositive. The DNA for the CDR3 is TGCGCCAGCAGCCAAGGTAATGGGATGCGGGGGCAGCCCCAGCATTTT. Translation: CASSQGNGMRGQPQHF.